This TCR beta chain was sequenced during a study of regulatory T cells in long-lasting Graves disease. In building TCR beta libraries, iRepertoire HTBI primers were used together with Arm-PCR of CDR3 regions. A single record per CDR3 protein comes from TCRdb applying MiXCR to the multiplex PCR reads. The sample includes hundreds of thousands of distinct CDR3 sequences, around 17% of them seen just once. The time point: newly diagnosed GD, antithyroid drugs for less than 3 months. With RNA extracted from PBMCs as input, the TCR library was made. This clonotype was counted ten times or more. Its antigen remains unidentified. Study-level results: Patients with persistent Graves' had lower TCR diversity than newly diagnosed patients.

These data were also filed under a second study, of T cells in Graves' hyperthyroidism and ophthalmopathy.

The input for sequencing was peripheral blood mononuclear cells (PBMCs), taken at new diagnosis, from a patient treated with antithyroid drugs. The TCR originated in a woman between 25 and 40 years old with Graves disease.

CDR3 DNA: TGTGCCAGCAGCTTAGAGTACAGTTCCAATGAGCAGTTCTTC. This gives the protein CASSLEYSSNEQFF. This chain joins TRBV7-2 and TRBJ2-1; D is unresolved. CDR3 length: 14 residues. The V gene lost 1 base and the J gene lost 6 bases, with 10 bases spanning the gap. The germline V gene encodes CDR1 SGHTA and CDR2 FQGNSA.